The rows below give T cell receptor beta chains drawn from one sample of a study of blood T cell repertoires in COVID-19. The protocol was immunoSEQ multiplex PCR, while the TCRdb copy is restricted to in-frame clones and leaves out a portion. The sample includes about 260,000 clones, approximately 92% seen only once; the top ten take approximately 2.6%. Sequenced sample: peripheral blood. Every receptor here comes from a person between 18 and 35 years old with COVID-19, enrolled during active disease. Each CDR3 is given with its conserved first and last residue. The D gene is left open where the match is weak. Part of the rows lack a size; the others show once, few, many or a class for expanded clones.

clone size	V gene	J gene	D gene	CDR3 protein	CDR3 DNA
-	TRBV28	TRBJ1-6	TRBD1	CASSSGDSSYNSPLHF	TGTGCCAGCAGTTCGGGGGACAGCTCCTATAATTCACCCCTCCACTTT
-	TRBV18	TRBJ2-2	-	CASSPSVAGANTGELFF	TGTGCCAGCTCACCATCTGTGGCAGGGGCGAACACCGGGGAGCTGTTTTTT
-	TRBV18	TRBJ1-3	TRBD1	CASSPGQFALSSGNTIYF	TGTGCCAGCTCACCGGGACAGTTTGCCCTCAGCTCTGGAAACACCATATATTTT
-	TRBV19	TRBJ2-7	TRBD2	CASSIGDSGRYEQYF	TGTGCCAGTAGTATAGGAGATAGCGGGAGATACGAGCAGTACTTC
-	TRBV7-9	TRBJ2-7	TRBD2	CASSLRTSGRASYEQYF	TGTGCCAGCAGCTTAAGGACTAGCGGGAGGGCTTCCTACGAGCAGTACTTC
-	TRBV19	TRBJ2-7	-	CASSMTSSYEQYF	TGTGCCAGTAGTATGACAAGCTCCTACGAGCAGTACTTC
-	TRBV2	TRBJ2-3	-	CASLGRDTVGGSTQYF	TGTGCCAGCTTGGGACGGGACACCGTGGGTGGGAGTACGCAGTATTTT
-	TRBV3-1/TRBV3-2	TRBJ1-6	TRBD1	CASSLPGGMNSPLHF	TGTGCCAGCAGCCTGCCAGGGGGGATGAATTCACCCCTCCACTTT
-	TRBV27	TRBJ2-7	-	CASSPLSPSEQYF	TGTGCCAGCAGTCCACTATCACCATCCGAGCAGTACTTC
-	TRBV7-9	TRBJ2-5	-	CASSFSTQETQYF	TGTGCCAGCAGCTTTAGCACGCAAGAGACCCAGTACTTC
once	TRBV14	TRBJ2-7	-	CASANTPYEQYF	TGTGCCAGCGCTAATACGCCCTACGAGCAGTACTTC
-	TRBV4-1	TRBJ2-5	-	CASSVGPVETQYF	TGCGCCAGCAGTGTTGGGCCCGTAGAGACCCAGTACTTC
-	TRBV6-1	TRBJ2-3	TRBD1	CASSEGGTGADTQYF	TGTGCCAGCAGTGAAGGCGGGACAGGGGCAGATACGCAGTATTTT
-	TRBV6-6	TRBJ2-7	TRBD1	CASRPGQGIYEQYF	TGTGCCAGCAGGCCGGGACAGGGGATTTACGAGCAGTACTTC
-	TRBV5-5	TRBJ2-1	TRBD2	CASSLERGSYNEQFF	TGTGCCAGCAGCTTGGAGCGGGGATCTTACAATGAGCAGTTCTTC
-	TRBV5-5	TRBJ2-4	TRBD1	CASSFGTGDIQYF	TGTGCCAGCAGCTTCGGGACAGGTGACATTCAGTACTTC
-	TRBV19	TRBJ2-7	TRBD2	CASSKGLAGGITYEQYF	TGTGCCAGTAGTAAGGGACTAGCGGGAGGTATTACCTACGAGCAGTACTTC
once	TRBV10-3	TRBJ1-3	-	CAIRVGTHSGNTIYF	TGTGCCATCAGAGTGGGCACACACTCTGGAAACACCATATATTTT
-	TRBV18	TRBJ2-3	-	CASSPRFEDTQYF	TGTGCCAGCTCACCCCGCTTTGAGGATACGCAGTATTTT
-	TRBV7-9	TRBJ2-1	TRBD2	CASSYYLAGGYNEQFF	TGTGCCAGCAGCTATTATCTAGCGGGAGGTTACAATGAGCAGTTCTTC
-	TRBV25-1	TRBJ2-3	TRBD2	CASSTHPGLAGTDTQYF	TGTGCCAGCAGTACTCATCCAGGACTAGCGGGCACAGATACGCAGTATTTT
-	TRBV5-1	TRBJ1-4	TRBD1	CASSAGQGTTNEKLFF	TGCGCCAGCAGCGCGGGACAGGGGACAACTAATGAAAAACTGTTTTTT
-	TRBV7-9	TRBJ1-2	TRBD1	CASSLGVGGQGGGYTF	TGTGCCAGCAGCTTAGGGGTCGGTGGACAGGGTGGTGGCTACACCTTC
-	TRBV4-2	TRBJ2-3	-	CASSQERTIDTQYF	TGTGCCAGCAGCCAAGAAAGGACTATAGATACGCAGTATTTT
-	TRBV6-1	TRBJ2-2	-	CASSGPRAGTGTGELFF	TGTGCCAGCAGTGGCCCCCGGGCGGGTACGGGCACCGGGGAGCTGTTTTTT
-	TRBV9	TRBJ1-6	-	CASSGGVNNSPLHF	TGTGCCAGCAGCGGCGGGGTCAATAATTCACCCCTCCACTTT
-	TRBV19	TRBJ2-3	TRBD1	CASSWTGTDTQYF	TGTGCCAGTAGTTGGACAGGGACAGATACGCAGTATTTT
-	TRBV3-1/TRBV3-2	TRBJ2-5	-	CASSQPSRHQETQYF	TGTGCCAGCAGCCAACCTAGCAGGCACCAAGAGACCCAGTACTTC
once	TRBV10-2	TRBJ1-5	TRBD1	CASSTSPTGVSQPQHF	TGCGCCAGCAGTACTTCACCGACAGGGGTGTCTCAGCCCCAGCATTTT
-	TRBV5-8	TRBJ2-5	TRBD1	CASSRGQTQETQYF	TGTGCCAGCAGCCGGGGACAGACACAAGAGACCCAGTACTTC
-	TRBV6-1	TRBJ2-1	TRBD1	CASSAITGQGSNEQFF	TGTGCCAGCAGTGCTATCACGGGACAGGGGTCCAATGAGCAGTTCTTC
-	TRBV5-1	TRBJ2-1	-	CASSSQPRDNEQFF	TGCGCCAGCAGCTCCCAACCCCGGGACAATGAGCAGTTCTTC
-	TRBV10-2	TRBJ1-1	-	CASSEQGNTEAFF	TGCGCCAGCAGTGAGCAGGGGAACACTGAAGCTTTCTTT
-	TRBV7-9	TRBJ2-1	TRBD2	CASYDTRGTSRDEQFF	TGTGCCAGCTACGATACTCGGGGGACTAGCAGGGATGAGCAGTTCTTC
few	TRBV10-3	TRBJ2-7	TRBD2	CAISLGGGTAYEQYF	TGTGCCATCAGTCTTGGGGGAGGGACGGCCTACGAGCAGTACTTC
-	TRBV30	TRBJ2-7	-	CAWSVLTFEQYF	TGTGCCTGGAGTGTACTCACTTTCGAGCAGTACTTC
-	TRBV9	TRBJ2-3	TRBD2	CASSVYGGGSTDTQYF	TGCGCCAGCAGCGTATACGGGGGGGGAAGCACAGATACGCAGTATTTT
once	TRBV6-5	TRBJ2-1	TRBD2	CASQQMIAGVEQFF	TGTGCCAGCCAGCAGATGATAGCGGGAGTCGAGCAGTTCTTC
-	TRBV9	TRBJ2-6	TRBD1	CASSDRDRGPGANVLTF	TGTGCCAGCAGCGACCGGGACAGGGGGCCCGGGGCCAACGTCCTGACTTTC
-	TRBV6-6	TRBJ1-1	-	CASKTVGTRAFF	TGTGCCAGCAAAACTGTCGGGACAAGGGCTTTCTTT
-	TRBV4-3	TRBJ1-5	-	CASSQDTYSNQPQHF	TGCGCCAGCAGCCAAGATACCTATAGCAATCAGCCCCAGCATTTT
-	TRBV28	TRBJ2-2	TRBD2	CASRGLAVTGELFF	TGTGCCAGCCGAGGACTAGCGGTCACCGGGGAGCTGTTTTTT
few	TRBV6-6	TRBJ1-4	-	CASSYSESNEKLFF	TGTGCCAGCAGTTACTCTGAGTCAAATGAAAAACTGTTTTTT